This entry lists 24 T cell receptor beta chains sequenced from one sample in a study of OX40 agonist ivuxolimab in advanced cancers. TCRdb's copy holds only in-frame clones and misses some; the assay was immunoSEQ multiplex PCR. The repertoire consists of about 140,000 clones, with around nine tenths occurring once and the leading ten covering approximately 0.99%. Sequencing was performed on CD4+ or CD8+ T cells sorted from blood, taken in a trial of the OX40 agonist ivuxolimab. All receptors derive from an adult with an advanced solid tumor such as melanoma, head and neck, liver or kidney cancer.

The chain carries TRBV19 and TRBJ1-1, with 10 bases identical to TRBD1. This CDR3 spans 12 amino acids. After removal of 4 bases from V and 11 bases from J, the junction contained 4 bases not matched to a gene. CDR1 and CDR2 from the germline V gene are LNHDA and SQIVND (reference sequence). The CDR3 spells CASSRQGAEAFF. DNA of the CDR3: TGTGCCAGTAGTAGACAGGGGGCCGAGGCTTTCTTT.

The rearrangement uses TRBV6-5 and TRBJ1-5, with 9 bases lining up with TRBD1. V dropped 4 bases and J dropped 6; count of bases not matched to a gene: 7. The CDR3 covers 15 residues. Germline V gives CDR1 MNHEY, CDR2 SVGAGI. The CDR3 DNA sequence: TGTGCCAGCAGTTCCCGGGACAGGGAAGGTCAGCCCCAGCATTTT. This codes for CASSSRDREGQPQHF.

The CDR3 loop reads CASSDGGGSGANVLTF. The CDR3 DNA sequence: TGCGCCAGCAGTGATGGGGGGGGCTCTGGGGCCAACGTCCTGACTTTC. The gene calls are TRBV10-1 and TRBJ2-6, with 7 bases that match TRBD2. Unmatched junction bases numbered 2, after V lost 3 bases and J lost 0 bases. The germline CDR1 and CDR2 sequences are WNHNN and SYGVQD (reference sequence). The CDR3 loop spans 16 amino acids.

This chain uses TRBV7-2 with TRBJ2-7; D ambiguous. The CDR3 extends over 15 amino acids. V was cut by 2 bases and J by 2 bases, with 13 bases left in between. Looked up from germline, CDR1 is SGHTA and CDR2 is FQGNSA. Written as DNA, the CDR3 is TGTGCCAGCAGCTTAAGTAGCAGGCTCACCTACGAGCAGTACTTC. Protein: CASSLSSRLTYEQYF.

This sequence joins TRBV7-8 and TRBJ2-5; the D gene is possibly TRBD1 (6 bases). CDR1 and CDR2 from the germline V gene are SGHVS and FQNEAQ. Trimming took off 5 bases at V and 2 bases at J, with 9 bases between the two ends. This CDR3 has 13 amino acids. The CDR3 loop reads CASSTDRQETQYF. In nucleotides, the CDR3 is TGTGCCAGCAGCACGGACAGACAAGAGACCCAGTACTTC.

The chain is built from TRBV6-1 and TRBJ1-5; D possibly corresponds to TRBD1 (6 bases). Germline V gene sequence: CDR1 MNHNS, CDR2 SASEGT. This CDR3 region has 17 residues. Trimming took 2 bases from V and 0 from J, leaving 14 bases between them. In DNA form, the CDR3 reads TGTGCCAGCAGTGAAACCCCGGGACATTTTAGCAATCAGCCCCAGCATTTT. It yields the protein CASSETPGHFSNQPQHF.

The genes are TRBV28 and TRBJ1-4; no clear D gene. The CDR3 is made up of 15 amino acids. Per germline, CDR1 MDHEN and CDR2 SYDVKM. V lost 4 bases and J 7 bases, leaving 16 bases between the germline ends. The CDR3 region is CASSSRTEGVEKLFF. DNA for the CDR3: TGTGCCAGCAGTTCTAGGACGGAGGGAGTTGAAAAACTGTTTTTT.

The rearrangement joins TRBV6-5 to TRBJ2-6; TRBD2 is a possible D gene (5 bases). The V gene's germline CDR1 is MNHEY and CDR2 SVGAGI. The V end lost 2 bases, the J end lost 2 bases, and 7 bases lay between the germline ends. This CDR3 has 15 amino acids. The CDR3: CASSYLGAGANVLTF. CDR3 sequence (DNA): TGTGCCAGCAGTTACCTCGGGGCTGGGGCCAACGTCCTGACTTTC.

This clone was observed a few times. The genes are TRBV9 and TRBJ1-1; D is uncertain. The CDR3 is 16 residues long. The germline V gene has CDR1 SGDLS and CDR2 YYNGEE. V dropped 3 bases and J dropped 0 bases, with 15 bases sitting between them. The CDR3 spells CASSDLFLSMNTEAFF. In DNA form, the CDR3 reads TGTGCCAGCAGCGACCTATTTCTTTCCATGAACACTGAAGCTTTCTTT.

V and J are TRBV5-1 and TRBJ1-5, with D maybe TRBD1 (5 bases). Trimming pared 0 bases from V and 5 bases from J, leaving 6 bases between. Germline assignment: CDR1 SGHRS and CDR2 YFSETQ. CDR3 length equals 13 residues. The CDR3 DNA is TGCGCCAGCAGCTTGGCGGGGGATCAGCCCCAGCATTTT. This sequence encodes CASSLAGDQPQHF. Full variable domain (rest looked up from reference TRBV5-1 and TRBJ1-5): KAGVTQTPRYLIKTRGQQVTLSCSPISGHRSVSWYQQTPGQGLQFLFEYFSETQRNKGNFPGRFSGRQFSNSRSEMNVSTLELGDSALYLCASSLAGDQPQHFGDGTRLSIL.

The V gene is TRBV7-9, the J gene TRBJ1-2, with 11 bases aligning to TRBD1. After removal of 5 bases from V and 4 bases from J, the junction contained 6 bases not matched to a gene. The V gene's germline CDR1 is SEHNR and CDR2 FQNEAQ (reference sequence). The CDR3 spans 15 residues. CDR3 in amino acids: CASSRGQGASYGYTF. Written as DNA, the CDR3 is TGTGCCAGCAGCCGCGGACAGGGGGCAAGCTATGGCTACACCTTC.

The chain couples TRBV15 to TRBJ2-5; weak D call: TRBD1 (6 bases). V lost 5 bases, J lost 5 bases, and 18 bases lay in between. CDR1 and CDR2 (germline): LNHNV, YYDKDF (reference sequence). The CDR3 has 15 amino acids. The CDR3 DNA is TGTGCCACCAGCCGGAGGACAGAGTCAACGGAGACCCAGTACTTC. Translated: CATSRRTESTETQYF.

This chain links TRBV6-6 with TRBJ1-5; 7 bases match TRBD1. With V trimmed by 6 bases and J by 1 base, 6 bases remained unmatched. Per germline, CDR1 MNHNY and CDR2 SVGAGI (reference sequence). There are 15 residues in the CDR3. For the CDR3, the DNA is TGTGCCAGCAGCGACCAGGGGGTGAGCAATCAGCCCCAGCATTTT. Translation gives CASSDQGVSNQPQHF.

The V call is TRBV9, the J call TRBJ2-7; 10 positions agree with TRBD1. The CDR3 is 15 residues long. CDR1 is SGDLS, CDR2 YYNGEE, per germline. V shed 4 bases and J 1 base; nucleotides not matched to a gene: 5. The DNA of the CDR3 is TGTGCCAGCAGCCCAGGGGGACAGGGGTCCTACGAGCAGTACTTC. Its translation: CASSPGGQGSYEQYF.

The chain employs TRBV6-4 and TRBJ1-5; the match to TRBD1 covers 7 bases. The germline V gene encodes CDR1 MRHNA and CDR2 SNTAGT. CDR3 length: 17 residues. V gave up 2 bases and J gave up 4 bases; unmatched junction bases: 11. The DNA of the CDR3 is TGTGCCAGCAGTGACGAAAGAATGAGGACAGGTAATCAGCCCCAGCATTTT. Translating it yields CASSDERMRTGNQPQHF.

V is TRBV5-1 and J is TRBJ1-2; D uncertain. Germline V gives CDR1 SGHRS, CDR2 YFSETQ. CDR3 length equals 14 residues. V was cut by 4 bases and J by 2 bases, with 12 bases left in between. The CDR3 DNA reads TGCGCCAGCAGCCGTGCCGCGGTAAACTATGGCTACACCTTC. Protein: CASSRAAVNYGYTF.

CDR3 protein: CASSATGANTEAFF. CDR3 coding DNA: TGTGCCAGCAGCGCGACAGGGGCGAACACTGAAGCTTTCTTT. The chain joins TRBV9 to TRBJ1-1; TRBD1 matches 8 bases. CDR3 length equals 14 residues. In germline, CDR1 is SGDLS, CDR2 YYNGEE. V lost 3 bases, J lost 1 base, and 2 bases stayed unmatched.

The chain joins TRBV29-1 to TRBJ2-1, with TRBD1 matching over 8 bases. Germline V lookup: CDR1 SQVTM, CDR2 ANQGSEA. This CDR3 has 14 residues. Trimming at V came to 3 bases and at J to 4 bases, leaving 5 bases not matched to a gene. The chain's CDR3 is CSVEDRVGYNEQFF. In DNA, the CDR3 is TGCAGCGTTGAGGACAGGGTCGGTTACAATGAGCAGTTCTTC.

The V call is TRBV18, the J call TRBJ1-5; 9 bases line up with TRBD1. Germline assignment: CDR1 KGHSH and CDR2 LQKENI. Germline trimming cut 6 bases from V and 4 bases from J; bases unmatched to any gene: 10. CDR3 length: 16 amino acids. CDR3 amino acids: CASSLGQGGLNQPQHF. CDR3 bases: TGTGCCAGCTCCTTGGGACAGGGAGGGTTGAATCAGCCCCAGCATTTT.

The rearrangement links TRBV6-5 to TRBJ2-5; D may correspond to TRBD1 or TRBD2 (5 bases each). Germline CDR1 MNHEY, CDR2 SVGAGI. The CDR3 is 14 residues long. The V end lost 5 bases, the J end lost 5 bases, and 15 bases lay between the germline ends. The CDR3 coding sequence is TGTGCCAGCAGTGACGGACTCTCAGGGGAGACCCAGTACTTC. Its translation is CASSDGLSGETQYF.

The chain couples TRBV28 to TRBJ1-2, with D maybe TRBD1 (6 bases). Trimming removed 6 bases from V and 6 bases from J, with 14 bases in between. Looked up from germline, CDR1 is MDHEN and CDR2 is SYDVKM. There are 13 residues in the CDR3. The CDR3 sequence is CASSLGQYDGYTF. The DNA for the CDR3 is TGTGCCAGCAGCTTGGGACAATATGATGGCTACACCTTC.

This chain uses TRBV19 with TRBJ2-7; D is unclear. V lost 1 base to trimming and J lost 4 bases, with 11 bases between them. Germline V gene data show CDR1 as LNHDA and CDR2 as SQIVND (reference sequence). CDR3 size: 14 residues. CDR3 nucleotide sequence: TGTGCCAGTAGTATAGGTTGGACCGTTTACGAGCAGTACTTC. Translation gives CASSIGWTVYEQYF.

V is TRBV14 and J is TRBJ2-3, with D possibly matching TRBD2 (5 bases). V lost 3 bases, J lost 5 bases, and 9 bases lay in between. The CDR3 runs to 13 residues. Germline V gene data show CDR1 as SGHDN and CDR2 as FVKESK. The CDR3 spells CASSQGVEDTQYF. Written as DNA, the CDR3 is TGTGCCAGCAGCCAGGGAGTGGAAGATACGCAGTATTTT. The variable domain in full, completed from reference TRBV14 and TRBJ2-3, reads EAGVTQFPSHSVIEKGQTVTLRCDPISGHDNLYWYRRVMGKEIKFLLHFVKESKQDESGMPNNRFLAERTGGTYSTLKVQPAELEDSGVYFCASSQGVEDTQYFGPGTRLTVL.

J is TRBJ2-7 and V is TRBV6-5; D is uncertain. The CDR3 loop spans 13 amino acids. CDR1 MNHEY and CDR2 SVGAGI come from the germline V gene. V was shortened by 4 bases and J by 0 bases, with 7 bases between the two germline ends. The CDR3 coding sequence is TGTGCCAGCAGTTCGGCAGTCTCCTACGAGCAGTACTTC. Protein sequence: CASSSAVSYEQYF.